A single sample gave rise to the 9 T cell receptor beta chains below, sequenced in a study of blood T cell repertoires in COVID-19. TCRdb's table, derived via immunoSEQ multiplex PCR, lists solely in-frame clones and lacks some. This repertoire shows roughly 320,000 clones, about 90% found once; its top ten account for roughly 6.3%. The sample comprised peripheral blood. These receptors were taken from a woman aged 45-65 years with COVID-19, enrolled during active disease.

V usage is TRBV7-6 and J usage is TRBJ2-5; D is undetermined. The V end lost 0 bases, the J end lost 0 bases, and 5 bases lay between the germline ends. In germline, CDR1 is SGHVS, CDR2 FNYEAQ. The CDR3 is 14 residues long. This chain's CDR3 is CASSLALNQETQYF. The CDR3 DNA sequence: TGTGCCAGCAGCTTAGCTCTAAACCAAGAGACCCAGTACTTC.

This rearrangement joins TRBV30 to TRBJ1-5; TRBD1 matches at 8 bases. Germline-derived CDR1 and CDR2 are GTSNPN and SVGIG (reference sequence). The CDR3 consists of 12 residues. J gave up 6 bases and V 8 bases, and 6 bases lay outside the gene matches. CDR3: CATQGAGQPQHF. For the CDR3, the DNA is TGTGCCACGCAGGGGGCAGGTCAGCCCCAGCATTTT.

This chain uses TRBV15 with TRBJ1-2; no clear D. The CDR3 covers 16 residues. The V end was cut by 0 bases, the J end by 1 base, with 12 bases between. The germline V gene encodes CDR1 LNHNV and CDR2 YYDKDF (reference sequence). CDR3 DNA sequence: TGTGCCACCAGCAGAGATTTCACAGATTATAACTATGGCTACACCTTC. It is translated as CATSRDFTDYNYGYTF.

The J gene is TRBJ2-1, the V gene TRBV12-5; TRBD2 agrees at 8 bases. Trimming removed 0 bases from V and 4 bases from J; junction bases left unmatched: 5. The CDR3 extends over 16 amino acids. Germline CDR1 is LGHNT and CDR2 is FRNRAP. CDR3 nucleotides: TGTGCTAGTGGTTTGGTACTGACGGGAGGGTACAATGAGCAGTTCTTC. Translation gives CASGLVLTGGYNEQFF.

The chain links TRBV7-7 to TRBJ2-7; 12 bases agree with TRBD1. CDR3 size: 14 residues. With V trimmed by 3 bases and J by 9 bases, 6 bases remained unmatched. Germline-derived CDR1 and CDR2 are SSHAT and FNYEAQ (reference sequence). The CDR3: CASSLGQGAARQYF. CDR3 coding DNA: TGTGCCAGCAGCTTGGGACAGGGGGCCGCTAGGCAGTACTTC. Together with reference TRBV7-7 and TRBJ2-7, the CDR3 gives the full variable domain: GAGVSQSPRYKVTKRGQDVTLRCDPISSHATLYWYQQALGQGPEFLTYFNYEAQPDKSGLPSDRFSAERPEGSISTLTIQRTEQRDSAMYRCASSLGQGAARQYFGPGTRLTVT.

The chain couples TRBV24-1 to TRBJ1-5; TRBD1 is a possible D gene (6 bases). There are 14 residues in the CDR3. Trimming took off 6 bases at V and 1 base at J, with 9 bases between the two ends. Looked up from germline, CDR1 is KGHDR and CDR2 is SFDVKD. The CDR3 DNA follows: TGTGCCACCAGTCCAGGGGTAAGCAATCAGCCCCAGCATTTT. Encoded protein: CATSPGVSNQPQHF.

The CDR3 region has the DNA TGCGCCAGCAGCGCCGACAGGACCTATGGCTACACCTTC. Translation gives CASSADRTYGYTF. The chain couples TRBV10-2 to TRBJ1-2, with D possibly matching TRBD1 (6 bases). The CDR3 has 13 residues. Trimming shortened V by 6 bases and J by 4 bases, and 12 bases separated the two germline ends. Germline V gives CDR1 WSHSY, CDR2 SAAADI.

V is TRBV12-3 or TRBV12-4 and J is TRBJ1-2; the D is unclear. CDR3 size: 12 residues. The V and J ends lost 1 base and 5 bases respectively, with 5 bases between them. The CDR3 DNA reads as TGTGCCAGCAGTTTAGGGCCGTATGGCTACACCTTC. Amino acids: CASSLGPYGYTF.

The chain uses TRBV5-1 and TRBJ2-1; TRBD2 agrees at 7 bases. V shed 1 base and J 4 bases; nucleotides not matched to a gene: 11. CDR1 and CDR2 from the germline V gene are SGHRS and YFSETQ. The CDR3 covers 17 residues. The CDR3 loop is CASSLTWVSSGYNEQFF. The CDR3 nucleotides read TGCGCCAGCAGCTTGACCTGGGTGTCTAGCGGTTACAATGAGCAGTTCTTC. The full variable domain, rest sourced from reference TRBV5-1 and TRBJ2-1, is KAGVTQTPRYLIKTRGQQVTLSCSPISGHRSVSWYQQTPGQGLQFLFEYFSETQRNKGNFPGRFSGRQFSNSRSEMNVSTLELGDSALYLCASSLTWVSSGYNEQFFGPGTRLTVL.